Sequencing of this T cell receptor beta chain was carried out in a study of CD8+CD57+ T cells in acquired aplastic anemia. Germline V gene lookup returns CDR1 SGHDT and CDR2 YYEEEE. The CDR3 sequence is 14 residues long. The ends were cut back, 2 bases at V and 4 bases at J, with 12 bases in the middle. Details on this clonotype: Its target is unknown.

It was genomic DNA that served as the template for profiling TCR beta VDJ and CDR3. TCRdb recomputed calls from the reads with MiXCR, one row per CDR3 protein. The sample includes approximately 99,000 distinct CDR3 sequences, under 60% of them seen just once. General observations from the study: Researchers report that twenty-nine CD8+ CDR3 sequences appeared in both patients and controls. No significant difference in CD8+ Simpson's diversity was found between patients and controls.

Sequencing was performed on sorted CD4+, CD8+, or CD8+CD57+ T cells (not recorded which) from PBMCs. V and J are TRBV5-6 and TRBJ1-2; possible D gene TRBD1, 5 bases. This sequence was found in a human donor in good health, serving as a control. The CDR3 reads CASSFFGGSYGYTF. The CDR3 coding sequence is TGTGCCAGCAGCTTTTTTGGGGGGAGCTATGGCTACACCTTC.